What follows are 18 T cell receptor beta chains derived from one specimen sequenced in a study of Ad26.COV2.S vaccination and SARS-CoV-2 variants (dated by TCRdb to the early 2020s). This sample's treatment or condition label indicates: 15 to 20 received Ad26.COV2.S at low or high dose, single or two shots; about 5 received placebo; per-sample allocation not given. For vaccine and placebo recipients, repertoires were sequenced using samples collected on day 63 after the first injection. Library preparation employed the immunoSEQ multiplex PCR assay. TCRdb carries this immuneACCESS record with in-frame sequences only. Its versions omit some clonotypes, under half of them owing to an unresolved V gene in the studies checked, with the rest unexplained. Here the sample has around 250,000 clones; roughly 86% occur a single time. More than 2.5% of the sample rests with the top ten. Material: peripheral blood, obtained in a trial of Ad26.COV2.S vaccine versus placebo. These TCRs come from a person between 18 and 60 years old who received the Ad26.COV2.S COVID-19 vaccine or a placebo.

This CDR3 reads CASSQGPRSVAPAFF. CDR3 nucleotides: TGTGCCAGCAGCCAAGGACCCCGGTCGGTTGCTCCGGCTTTCTTT. The chain joins TRBV14 to TRBJ1-1; no reliable D call. The CDR3 loop spans 15 amino acids. V was clipped by 1 base and J by 11 bases, with 20 bases between them. Germline loops: CDR1 SGHDN, CDR2 FVKESK.

The CDR3 is CASSLAQGLNTEAFF. The CDR3 bases are TGTGCCAGCAGCTTAGCGCAGGGGTTGAACACTGAAGCTTTCTTT. The rearrangement links TRBV7-2 to TRBJ1-1; a weak D match, TRBD1 (6 bases). Germline CDR1 and CDR2: SGHTA and FQGNSA. The CDR3 spans 15 residues. V gave up 0 bases and J gave up 0 bases, with 8 bases separating them.

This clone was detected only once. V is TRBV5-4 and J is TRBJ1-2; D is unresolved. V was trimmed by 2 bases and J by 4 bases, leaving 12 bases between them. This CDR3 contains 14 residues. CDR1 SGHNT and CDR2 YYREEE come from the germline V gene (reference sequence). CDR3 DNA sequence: TGTGCCAGCAGCTTTGATGGTCTATCCTATGGCTACACCTTC. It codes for CASSFDGLSYGYTF.

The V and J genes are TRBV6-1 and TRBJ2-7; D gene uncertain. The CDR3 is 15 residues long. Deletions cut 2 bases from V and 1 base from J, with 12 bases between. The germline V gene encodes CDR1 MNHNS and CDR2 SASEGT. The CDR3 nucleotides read TGTGCCAGCAGTGAATGGAGTGGAGTATCCTACGAGCAGTACTTC. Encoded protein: CASSEWSGVSYEQYF.

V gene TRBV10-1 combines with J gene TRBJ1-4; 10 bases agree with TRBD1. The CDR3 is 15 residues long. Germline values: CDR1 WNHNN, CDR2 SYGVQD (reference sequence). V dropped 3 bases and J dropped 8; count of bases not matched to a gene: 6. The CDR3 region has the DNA TGCGCCAGCAGTGATCGGACAGGGGGAGGCGAAAAACTGTTTTTT. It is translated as CASSDRTGGGEKLFF.

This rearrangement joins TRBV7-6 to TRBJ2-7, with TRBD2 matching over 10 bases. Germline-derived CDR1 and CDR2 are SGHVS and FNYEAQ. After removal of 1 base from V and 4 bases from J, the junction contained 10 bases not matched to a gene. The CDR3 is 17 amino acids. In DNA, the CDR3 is TGTGCCAGCAGCTTAGGAAGAAGCGGGAGGGCTTGGTACGAGCAGTACTTC. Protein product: CASSLGRSGRAWYEQYF.

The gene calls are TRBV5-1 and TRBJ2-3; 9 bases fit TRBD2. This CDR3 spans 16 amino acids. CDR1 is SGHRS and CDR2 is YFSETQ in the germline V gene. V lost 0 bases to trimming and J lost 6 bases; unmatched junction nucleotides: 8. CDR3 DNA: TGCGCCAGCAGCTTGGGGGGTAGCGGGAGTACGGATACGCAGTATTTT. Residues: CASSLGGSGSTDTQYF.

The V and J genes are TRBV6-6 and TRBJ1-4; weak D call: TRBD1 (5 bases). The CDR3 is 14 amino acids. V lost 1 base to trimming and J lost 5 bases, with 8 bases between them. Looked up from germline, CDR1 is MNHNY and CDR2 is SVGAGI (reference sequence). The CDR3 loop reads CASSYYGGNEKLFF. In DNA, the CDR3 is TGTGCCAGCAGTTACTACGGGGGGAATGAAAAACTGTTTTTT.

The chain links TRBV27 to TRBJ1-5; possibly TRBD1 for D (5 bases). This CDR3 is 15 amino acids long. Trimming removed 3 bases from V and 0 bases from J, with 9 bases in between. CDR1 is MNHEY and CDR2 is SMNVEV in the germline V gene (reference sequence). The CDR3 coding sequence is TGTGCCAGCAGTTTCGACAGCTATAGCAATCAGCCCCAGCATTTT. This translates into CASSFDSYSNQPQHF.

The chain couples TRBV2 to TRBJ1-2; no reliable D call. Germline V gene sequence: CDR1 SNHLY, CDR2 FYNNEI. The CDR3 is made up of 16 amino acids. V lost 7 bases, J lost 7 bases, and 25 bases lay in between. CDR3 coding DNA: TGTGCCAGCACGGAATCTAGTAGGCGGGGTGTTAGTGGCTACACCTTC. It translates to CASTESSRRGVSGYTF.

The CDR3 is CASSFVGGEQYF. The CDR3 nucleotides are TGCGCCAGCAGCTTTGTTGGGGGCGAGCAGTACTTC. The rearrangement joins TRBV5-1 to TRBJ2-7; D may be TRBD1 or TRBD2 (5 bases each). V dropped 2 bases and J dropped 6 bases, with 9 bases sitting between them. The germline V gene has CDR1 SGHRS and CDR2 YFSETQ. CDR3 size: 12 residues.

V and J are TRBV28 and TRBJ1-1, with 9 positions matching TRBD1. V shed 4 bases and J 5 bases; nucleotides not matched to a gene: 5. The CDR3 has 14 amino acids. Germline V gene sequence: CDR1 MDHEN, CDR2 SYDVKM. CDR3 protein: CASSSTGGRTEAFF. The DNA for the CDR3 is TGTGCCAGCAGTTCGACAGGGGGTCGTACTGAAGCTTTCTTT. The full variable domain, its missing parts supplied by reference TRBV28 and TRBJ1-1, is DVKVTQSSRYLVKRTGEKVFLECVQDMDHENMFWYRQDPGLGLRLIYFSYDVKMKEKGDIPEGYSVSREKKERFSLILESASTNQTSMYLCASSSTGGRTEAFFGQGTRLTVV.

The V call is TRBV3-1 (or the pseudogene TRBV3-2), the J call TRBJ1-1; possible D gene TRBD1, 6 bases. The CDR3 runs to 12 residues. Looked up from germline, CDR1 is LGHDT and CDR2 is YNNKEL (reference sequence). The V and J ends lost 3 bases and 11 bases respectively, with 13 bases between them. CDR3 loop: CASSHKTGLAFF. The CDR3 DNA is TGTGCCAGCAGCCATAAAACAGGGTTGGCTTTCTTT.

The CDR3: CASSLAGDSAYNEQFF. The DNA for the CDR3 is TGCGCCAGCAGCTTGGCCGGGGACTCGGCCTACAATGAGCAGTTCTTC. The J gene is TRBJ2-1, the V gene TRBV5-1; D is possibly TRBD2 (6 bases). Germline CDR1 SGHRS, CDR2 YFSETQ. V lost 0 bases, J lost 2 bases, and 12 bases lay in between. There are 16 residues in the CDR3.

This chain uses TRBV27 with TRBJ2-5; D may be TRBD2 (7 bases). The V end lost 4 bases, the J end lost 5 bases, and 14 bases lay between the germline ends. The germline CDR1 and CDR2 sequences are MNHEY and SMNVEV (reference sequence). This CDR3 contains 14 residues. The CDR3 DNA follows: TGTGCCAGCAGTTCGAAGGGGGGGTGGGAGACCCAGTACTTC. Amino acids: CASSSKGGWETQYF.

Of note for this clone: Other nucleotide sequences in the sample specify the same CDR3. The CDR3: CSARAYGYTF. CDR3 bases: TGCAGTGCTAGAGCGTATGGCTACACCTTC. The chain recombines TRBV20-1 with TRBJ1-2; D is ambiguous. CDR1 is DFQATT and CDR2 is SNEGSKA in the germline V gene (reference sequence). Trimming removed 1 base at V and 5 bases at J, with 2 bases between. The CDR3 has 10 amino acids.

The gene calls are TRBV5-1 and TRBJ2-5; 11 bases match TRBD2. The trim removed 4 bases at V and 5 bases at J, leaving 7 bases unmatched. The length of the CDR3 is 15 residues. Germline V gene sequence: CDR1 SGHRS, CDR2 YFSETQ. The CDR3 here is CASSPGTSGWETQYF. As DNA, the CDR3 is TGCGCCAGCAGCCCCGGGACTAGCGGATGGGAGACCCAGTACTTC.

Here the CDR3 reads CASSQEGLLLNEQFF. DNA for the CDR3: TGTGCCAGCAGCCAAGAGGGACTCCTCCTCAATGAGCAGTTCTTC. V gene TRBV3-1 (or the pseudogene TRBV3-2) combines with J gene TRBJ2-1, with D tentatively TRBD2 (6 bases). The germline V and J ends were trimmed by 0 bases and 6 bases, with 12 bases remaining between them. Germline CDR1 LGHDT, CDR2 YNNKEL (reference sequence). The CDR3 sequence is 15 residues long.